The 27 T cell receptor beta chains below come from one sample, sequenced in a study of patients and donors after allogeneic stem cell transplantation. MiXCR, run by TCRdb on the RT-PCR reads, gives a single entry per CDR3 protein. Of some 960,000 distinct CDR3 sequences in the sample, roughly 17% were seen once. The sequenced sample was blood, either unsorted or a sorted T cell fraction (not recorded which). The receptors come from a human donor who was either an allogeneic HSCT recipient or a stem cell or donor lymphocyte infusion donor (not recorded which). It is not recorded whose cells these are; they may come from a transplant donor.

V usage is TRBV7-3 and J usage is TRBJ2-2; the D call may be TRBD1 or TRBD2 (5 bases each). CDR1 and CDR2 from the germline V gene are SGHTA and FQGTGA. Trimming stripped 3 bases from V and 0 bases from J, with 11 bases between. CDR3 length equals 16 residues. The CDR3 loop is CASSFQGPANTGELFF. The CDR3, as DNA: TGTGCCAGCAGCTTTCAGGGACCCGCGAACACCGGGGAGCTGTTTTTT.

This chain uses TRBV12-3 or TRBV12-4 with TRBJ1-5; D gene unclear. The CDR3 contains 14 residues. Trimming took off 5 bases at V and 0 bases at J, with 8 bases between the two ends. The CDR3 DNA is TGTGCCAGCAGTACGAGGTATAGCAATCAGCCCCAGCATTTT. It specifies CASSTRYSNQPQHF.

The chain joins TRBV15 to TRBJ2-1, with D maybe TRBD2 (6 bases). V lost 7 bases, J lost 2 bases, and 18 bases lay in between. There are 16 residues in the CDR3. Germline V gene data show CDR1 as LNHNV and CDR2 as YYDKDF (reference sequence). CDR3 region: CATNTLRDSPYNEQFF. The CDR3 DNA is TGTGCCACCAACACACTCCGGGACTCACCCTACAATGAGCAGTTCTTC.

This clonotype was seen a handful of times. The CDR3 region is CASSHRGDMNTEAFF. The DNA of the CDR3 is TGTGCCAGCAGCCATAGGGGAGATATGAACACTGAAGCTTTCTTT. The rearrangement joins TRBV3-1 to TRBJ1-1; tentatively, D is TRBD1 (5 bases). The CDR3 length is 15 residues. Trimming stripped 3 bases from V and 0 bases from J, with 11 bases between. The germline gives CDR1 LGHDT, CDR2 YNNKEL (reference sequence).

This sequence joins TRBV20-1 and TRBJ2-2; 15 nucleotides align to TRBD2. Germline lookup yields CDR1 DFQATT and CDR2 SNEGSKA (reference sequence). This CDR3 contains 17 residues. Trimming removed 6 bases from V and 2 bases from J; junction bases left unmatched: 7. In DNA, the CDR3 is TGCAGTGCCAACGGACTAGCGGGAGGGAGAAACACCGGGGAGCTGTTTTTT. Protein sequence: CSANGLAGGRNTGELFF.

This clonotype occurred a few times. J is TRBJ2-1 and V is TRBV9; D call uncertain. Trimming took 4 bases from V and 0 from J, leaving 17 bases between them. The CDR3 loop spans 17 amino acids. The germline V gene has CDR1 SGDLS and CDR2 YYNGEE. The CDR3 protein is CASSTTLGASSYNEQFF. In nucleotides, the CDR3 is TGTGCCAGCAGCACCACCCTCGGCGCGAGCTCCTACAATGAGCAGTTCTTC.

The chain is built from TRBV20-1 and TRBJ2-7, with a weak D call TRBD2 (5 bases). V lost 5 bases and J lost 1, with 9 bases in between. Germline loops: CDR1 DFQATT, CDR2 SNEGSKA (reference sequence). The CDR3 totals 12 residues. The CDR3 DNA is TGCAGTGCTCGTACTAGGTCCTACGAGCAGTACTTC. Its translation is CSARTRSYEQYF.

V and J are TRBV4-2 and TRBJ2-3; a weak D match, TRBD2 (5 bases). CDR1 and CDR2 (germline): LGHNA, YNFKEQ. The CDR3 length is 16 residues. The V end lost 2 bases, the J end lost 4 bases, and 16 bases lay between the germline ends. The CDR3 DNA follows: TGTGCCAGCAGCCAAAAGTCACTAGGAGGTCCAGATACGCAGTATTTT. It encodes CASSQKSLGGPDTQYF.

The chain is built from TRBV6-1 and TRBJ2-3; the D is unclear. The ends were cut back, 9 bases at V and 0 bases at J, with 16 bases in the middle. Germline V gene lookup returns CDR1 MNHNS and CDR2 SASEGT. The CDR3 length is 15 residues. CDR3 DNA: TGTGCCAGTCGGTGGACGGCTTCTAGCACAGATACGCAGTATTTT. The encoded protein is CASRWTASSTDTQYF.

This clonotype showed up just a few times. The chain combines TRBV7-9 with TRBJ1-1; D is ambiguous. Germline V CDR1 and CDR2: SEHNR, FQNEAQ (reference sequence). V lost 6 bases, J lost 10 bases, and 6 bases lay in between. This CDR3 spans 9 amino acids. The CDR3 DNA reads TGTGCCAGCAGTGCTAGAGCTTTCTTT. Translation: CASSARAFF. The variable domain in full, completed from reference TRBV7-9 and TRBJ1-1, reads DTGVSQNPRHKITKRGQNVTFRCDPISEHNRLYWYRQTLGQGPEFLTYFQNEAQLEKSRLLSDRFSAERPKGSFSTLEIQRTEQGDSAMYLCASSARAFFGQGTRLTVV.

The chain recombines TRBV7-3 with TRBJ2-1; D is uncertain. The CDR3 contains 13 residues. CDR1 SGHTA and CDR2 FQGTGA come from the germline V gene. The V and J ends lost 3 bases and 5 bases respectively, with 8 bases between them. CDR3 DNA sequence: TGTGCCAGCAGCTTCTCTAAGGACAATGAGCAGTTCTTC. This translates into CASSFSKDNEQFF.

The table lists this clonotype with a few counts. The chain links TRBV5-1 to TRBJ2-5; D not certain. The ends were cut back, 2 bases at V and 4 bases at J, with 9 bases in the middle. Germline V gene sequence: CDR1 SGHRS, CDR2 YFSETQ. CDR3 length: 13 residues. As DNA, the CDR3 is TGCGCCAGCAGCTTCTCAGCACTAGAGACCCAGTACTTC. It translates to CASSFSALETQYF.

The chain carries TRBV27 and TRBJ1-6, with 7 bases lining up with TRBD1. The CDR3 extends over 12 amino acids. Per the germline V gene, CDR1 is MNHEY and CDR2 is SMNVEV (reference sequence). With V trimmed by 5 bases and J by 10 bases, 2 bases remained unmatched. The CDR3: CASSEQGSPLHF. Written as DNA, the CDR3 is TGTGCCAGCAGTGAACAGGGGTCACCCCTCCACTTT.

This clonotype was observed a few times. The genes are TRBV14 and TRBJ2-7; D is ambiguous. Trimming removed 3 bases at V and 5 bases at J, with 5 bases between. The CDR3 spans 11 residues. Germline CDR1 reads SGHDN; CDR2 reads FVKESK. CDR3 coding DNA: TGTGCCAGCAGCCATTTTCACGAGCAGTACTTC. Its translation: CASSHFHEQYF.

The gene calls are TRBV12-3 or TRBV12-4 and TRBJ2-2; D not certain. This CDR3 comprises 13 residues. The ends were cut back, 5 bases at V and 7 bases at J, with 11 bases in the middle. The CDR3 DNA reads TGTGCCAGCAGTCCCATGAAGGGCGGGGAGCTGTTTTTT. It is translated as CASSPMKGGELFF.

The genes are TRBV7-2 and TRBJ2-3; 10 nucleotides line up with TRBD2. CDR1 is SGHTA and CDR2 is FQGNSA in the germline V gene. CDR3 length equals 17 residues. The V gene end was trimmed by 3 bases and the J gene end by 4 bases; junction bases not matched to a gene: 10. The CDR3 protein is CASSLGLAGGTSDTQYF. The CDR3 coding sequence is TGTGCCAGCAGCTTGGGTTTAGCGGGGGGCACTTCAGATACGCAGTATTTT.

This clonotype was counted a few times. As DNA, the CDR3 is TGCAGTGCTACTCGAGCGGGAGAAGGAGGCGGGGAGCTGTTTTTT. This encodes CSATRAGEGGGELFF. The chain carries TRBV20-1 and TRBJ2-2; 8 bases match TRBD2. With 4 bases clipped from V and 7 bases from J, the junction kept 11 bases outside the gene matches. The CDR3 has 15 amino acids. Germline V gives CDR1 DFQATT, CDR2 SNEGSKA (reference sequence).

CDR3 sequence reads: CASSLGGQGLETQYF. In DNA, the CDR3 is TGCGCCAGCAGCTTGGGCGGACAGGGGTTGGAGACCCAGTACTTC. The rearrangement uses TRBV5-1 and TRBJ2-5; TRBD1 agrees at 9 bases. Per germline, CDR1 SGHRS and CDR2 YFSETQ. V trimming: 0 bases; J trimming: 5 bases; junction bases outside the gene matches: 5. This CDR3 region has 15 residues. The full variable domain, completed using reference TRBV5-1 and TRBJ2-5, is KAGVTQTPRYLIKTRGQQVTLSCSPISGHRSVSWYQQTPGQGLQFLFEYFSETQRNKGNFPGRFSGRQFSNSRSEMNVSTLELGDSALYLCASSLGGQGLETQYFGPGTRLLVL.

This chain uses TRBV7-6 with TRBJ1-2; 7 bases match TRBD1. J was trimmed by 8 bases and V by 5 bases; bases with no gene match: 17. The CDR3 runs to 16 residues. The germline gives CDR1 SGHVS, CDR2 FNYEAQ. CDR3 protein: CASSQQQTGQLGGYTF. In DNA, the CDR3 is TGTGCCAGCAGCCAACAACAAACGGGACAGTTAGGAGGCTACACCTTC.

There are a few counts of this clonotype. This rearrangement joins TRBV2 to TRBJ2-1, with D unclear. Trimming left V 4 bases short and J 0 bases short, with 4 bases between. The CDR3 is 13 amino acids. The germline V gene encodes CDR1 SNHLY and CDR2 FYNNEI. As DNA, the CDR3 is TGTGCCAGCAGTGTTCTCTCCTACAATGAGCAGTTCTTC. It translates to CASSVLSYNEQFF.

CDR3: CAWKSASDYGYTF. The CDR3 coding sequence is TGTGCCTGGAAGAGTGCATCGGACTATGGCTACACCTTC. The chain carries TRBV30 and TRBJ1-2; unclear D gene. Trimming left V 4 bases short and J 3 bases short, with 12 bases between. The germline CDR1 and CDR2 sequences are GTSNPN and SVGIG (reference sequence). This CDR3 has 13 amino acids.

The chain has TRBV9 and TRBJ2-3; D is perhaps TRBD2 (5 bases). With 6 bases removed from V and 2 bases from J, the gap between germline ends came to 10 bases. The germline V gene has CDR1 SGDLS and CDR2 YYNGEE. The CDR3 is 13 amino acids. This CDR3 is CASKERDTDTQYF. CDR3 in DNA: TGTGCCAGCAAGGAACGGGACACAGATACGCAGTATTTT. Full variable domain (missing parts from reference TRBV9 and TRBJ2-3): DSGVTQTPKHLITATGQRVTLRCSPRSGDLSVYWYQQSLDQGLQFLIQYYNGEERAKGNILERFSAQQFPDLHSELNLSSLELGDSALYFCASKERDTDTQYFGPGTRLTVL.

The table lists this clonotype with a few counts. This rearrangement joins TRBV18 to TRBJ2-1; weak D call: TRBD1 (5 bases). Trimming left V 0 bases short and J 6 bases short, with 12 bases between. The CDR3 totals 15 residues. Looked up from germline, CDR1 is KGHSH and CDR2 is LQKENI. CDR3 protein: CASSPPRVAFNEQFF. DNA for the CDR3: TGTGCCAGCTCACCACCCAGGGTGGCTTTCAATGAGCAGTTCTTC.

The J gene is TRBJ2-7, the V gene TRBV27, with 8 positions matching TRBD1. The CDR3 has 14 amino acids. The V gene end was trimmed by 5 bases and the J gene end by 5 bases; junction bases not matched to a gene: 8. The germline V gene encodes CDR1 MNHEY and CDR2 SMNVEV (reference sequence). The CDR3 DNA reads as TGTGCCAGCAGTGACAGGGGTTGGCCGCACGAGCAGTACTTC. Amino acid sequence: CASSDRGWPHEQYF.

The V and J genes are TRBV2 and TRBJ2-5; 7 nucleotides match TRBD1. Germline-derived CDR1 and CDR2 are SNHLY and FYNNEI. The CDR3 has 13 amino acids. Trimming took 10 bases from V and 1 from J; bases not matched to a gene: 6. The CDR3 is CATNRGPQETQYF. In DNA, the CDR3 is TGTGCCACTAACAGGGGCCCCCAAGAGACCCAGTACTTC.

For the CDR3, the DNA is TGTGCCAGCAGCTTTAGCGGGAGATCAGATACGCAGTATTTT. This encodes CASSFSGRSDTQYF. The chain combines TRBV5-6 with TRBJ2-3; 9 bases agree with TRBD2. The ends lost 2 bases at V and 4 bases at J; junction bases unmatched: 2. The CDR3 is made up of 14 amino acids. Germline V CDR1 and CDR2: SGHDT, YYEEEE.

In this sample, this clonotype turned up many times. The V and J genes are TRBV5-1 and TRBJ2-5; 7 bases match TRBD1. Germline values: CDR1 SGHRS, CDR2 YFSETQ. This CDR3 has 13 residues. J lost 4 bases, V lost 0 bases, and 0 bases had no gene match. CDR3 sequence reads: CASSLEGAETQYF. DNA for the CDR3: TGCGCCAGCAGCTTGGAGGGGGCAGAGACCCAGTACTTC.